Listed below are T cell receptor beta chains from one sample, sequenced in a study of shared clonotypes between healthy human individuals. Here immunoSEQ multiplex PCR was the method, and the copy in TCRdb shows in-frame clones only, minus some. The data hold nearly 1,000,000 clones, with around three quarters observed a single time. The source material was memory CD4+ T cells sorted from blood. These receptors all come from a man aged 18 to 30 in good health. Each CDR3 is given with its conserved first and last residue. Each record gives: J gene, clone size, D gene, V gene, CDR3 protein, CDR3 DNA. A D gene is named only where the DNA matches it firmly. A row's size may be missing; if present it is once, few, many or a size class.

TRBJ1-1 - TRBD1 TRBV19 CASTPMGGRAGGSYTEAFF TGTGCCAGTACTCCAATGGGAGGGCGGGCAGGGGGCTCGTACACTGAAGCTTTCTTT
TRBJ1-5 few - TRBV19 CASSPRDFPNQPQHF TGTGCCAGTAGTCCACGGGACTTTCCCAATCAGCCCCAGCATTTT
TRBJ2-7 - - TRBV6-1 CASPKGPEGSYEQYF TGTGCCAGCCCCAAGGGGCCGGAGGGATCCTACGAGCAGTACTTC
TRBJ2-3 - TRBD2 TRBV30 CASSTSGSSTDTQYF TGTGCCTCCTCGACTAGCGGTTCTAGCACAGATACGCAGTATTTT
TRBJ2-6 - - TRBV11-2 CASSLGFGANVLTF TGTGCCAGCAGCTTAGGGTTTGGGGCCAACGTCCTGACTTTC
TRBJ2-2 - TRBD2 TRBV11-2 CASSLGLAGNTGELFF TGTGCCAGCAGCTTAGGACTAGCGGGGAACACCGGGGAGCTGTTTTTT
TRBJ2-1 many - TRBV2 CASSEAPSIYNEQFF TGTGCCAGCAGTGAAGCGCCGAGCATCTACAATGAGCAGTTCTTC
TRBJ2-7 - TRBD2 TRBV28 CASSGLGEGTSYEQYF TGTGCCAGCAGTGGGTTAGGGGAGGGTACGTCCTACGAGCAGTACTTC
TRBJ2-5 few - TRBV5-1 CASSFRDSGETQYF TGCGCCAGCAGCTTCAGAGATTCAGGAGAGACCCAGTACTTC
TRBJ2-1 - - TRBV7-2 CASSLGSGRVNEQFF TGTGCCAGCAGCTTGGGGTCGGGTAGAGTCAATGAGCAGTTCTTC
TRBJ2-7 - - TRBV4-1 CASSRLVSVVSSYEQYF TGCGCCAGCAGCCGTCTTGTATCGGTCGTCAGCTCCTACGAGCAGTACTTC
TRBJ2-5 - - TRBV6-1 CASSIGPQETQYF TGTGCCAGCAGCATCGGGCCTCAAGAGACCCAGTACTTC
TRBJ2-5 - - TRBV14 CASSPPTRSGETQYF TGTGCCAGCAGCCCACCGACCAGATCGGGAGAGACCCAGTACTTC
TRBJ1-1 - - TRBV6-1 CASSEPPGSTEAFF TGTGCCAGCAGTGAACCCCCGGGTAGCACTGAAGCTTTCTTT
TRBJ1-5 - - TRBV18 CASSPDRGGQPQHF TGTGCCAGCTCACCGGACAGAGGAGGTCAGCCCCAGCATTTT
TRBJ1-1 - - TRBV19 CASSTRAGTNTEAFF TGTGCCAGTAGTACCAGGGCAGGGACGAACACTGAAGCTTTCTTT
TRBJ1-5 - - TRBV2 CASSESHVNQPQHF TGTGCCAGCAGTGAGAGTCACGTCAATCAGCCCCAGCATTTT
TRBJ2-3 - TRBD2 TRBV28 CASSFSGGGTDTQYF TGTGCCAGCAGTTTCAGCGGGGGGGGCACAGATACGCAGTATTTT
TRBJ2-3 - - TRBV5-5 CASSPLEISTDTQYF TGTGCCAGCAGCCCGCTAGAAATTAGCACAGATACGCAGTATTTT
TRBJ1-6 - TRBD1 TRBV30 CAWRPGTGYNSPLHF TGTGCCTGGAGGCCCGGGACAGGCTATAATTCACCCCTCCACTTT
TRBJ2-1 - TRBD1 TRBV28 CASSIGGTYNEQFF TGTGCCAGCAGTATAGGGGGCACCTACAATGAGCAGTTCTTC
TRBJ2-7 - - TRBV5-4 CASSLATSAHVEQYF TGTGCCAGCAGCTTGGCGACTTCAGCGCATGTGGAGCAGTACTTC
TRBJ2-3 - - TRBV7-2 CARGGGRSTDTQYF TGTGCCCGGGGAGGGGGCCGAAGCACAGATACGCAGTATTTT
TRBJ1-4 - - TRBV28 CASSFPTEDEKLFF TGTGCCAGCAGTTTTCCGACAGAGGATGAAAAACTGTTTTTT
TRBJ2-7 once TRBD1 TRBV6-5 CASSYDPQGSFYEQYF TGTGCCAGCAGTTACGACCCACAGGGGAGCTTCTACGAGCAGTACTTC
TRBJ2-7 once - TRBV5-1 CASSLATGSTFYEQYF TGCGCCAGCAGCTTGGCAACCGGGTCCACCTTCTACGAGCAGTACTTC
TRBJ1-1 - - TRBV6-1 CASRGTANTEAFF TGTGCCAGCAGGGGGACGGCGAACACTGAAGCTTTCTTT
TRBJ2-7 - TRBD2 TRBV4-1 CASSQVLAVSYEQYF TGCGCCAGCAGCCAGGTACTAGCGGTTTCCTACGAGCAGTACTTC
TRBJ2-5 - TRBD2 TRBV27 CASRPSGGALETQYF TGTGCCAGCAGACCCAGCGGGGGGGCCCTGGAGACCCAGTACTTC
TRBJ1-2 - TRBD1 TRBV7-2 CASSLLPGGLGYTF TGTGCCAGCAGCTTATTACCAGGGGGCTTAGGCTACACCTTC
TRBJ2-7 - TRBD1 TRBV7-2 CASSSATGVGYEQYF TGTGCCAGCAGCTCTGCGACAGGGGTCGGTTACGAGCAGTACTTC
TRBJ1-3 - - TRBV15 CATSLDGGLGNTIYF TGTGCCACCAGCCTTGACGGGGGGTTGGGAAACACCATATATTTT
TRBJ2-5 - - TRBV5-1 CASSREETQYF TGCGCCAGCAGCCGGGAGGAGACCCAGTACTTC
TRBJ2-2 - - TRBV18 CASSPLLLTGELFF TGTGCCAGCTCACCGTTACTCCTCACCGGGGAGCTGTTTTTT
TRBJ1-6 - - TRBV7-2 CASSLDGKSPLHF TGTGCCAGCAGCTTAGATGGGAAATCACCCCTCCACTTT
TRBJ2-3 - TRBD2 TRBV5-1 CASSSNSGRATDTQYF TGCGCCAGCAGCTCCAATAGCGGGAGGGCCACAGATACGCAGTATTTT
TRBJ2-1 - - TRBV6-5 CASSLGSSYNEQFF TGTGCCAGCAGTCTAGGGTCCAGTTACAATGAGCAGTTCTTC
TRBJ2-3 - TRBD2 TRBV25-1 CASSPGTSGRGDTQYF TGTGCCAGCAGTCCTGGGACTAGCGGGAGAGGAGATACGCAGTATTTT
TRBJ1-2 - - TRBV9 CASSVDRAYGYTF TGTGCCAGCAGCGTAGACAGGGCCTATGGCTACACCTTC
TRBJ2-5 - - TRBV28 CASSFSSGAGETQYF TGTGCCAGCAGTTTTTCCTCGGGGGCTGGGGAGACCCAGTACTTC